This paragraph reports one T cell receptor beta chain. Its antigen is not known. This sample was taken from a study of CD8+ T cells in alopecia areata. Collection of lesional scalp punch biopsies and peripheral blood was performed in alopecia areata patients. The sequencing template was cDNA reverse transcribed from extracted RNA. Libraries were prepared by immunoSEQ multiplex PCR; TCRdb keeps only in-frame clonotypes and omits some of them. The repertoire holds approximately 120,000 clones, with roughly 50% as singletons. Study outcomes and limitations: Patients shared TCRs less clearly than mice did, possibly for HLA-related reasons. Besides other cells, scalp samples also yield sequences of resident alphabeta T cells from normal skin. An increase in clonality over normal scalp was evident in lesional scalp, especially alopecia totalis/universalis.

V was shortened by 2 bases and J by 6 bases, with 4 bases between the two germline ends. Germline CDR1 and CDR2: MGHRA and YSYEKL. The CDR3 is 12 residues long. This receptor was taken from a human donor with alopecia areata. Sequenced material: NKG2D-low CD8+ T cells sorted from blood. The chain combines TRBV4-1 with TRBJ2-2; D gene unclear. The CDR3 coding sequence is TGCGCCAGCAGCCAAATTGCCGGGGAGCTGTTTTTT. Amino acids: CASSQIAGELFF.